These 2 T cell receptor beta chains were all obtained from the same sample, sequenced in a study of blood T cells in healthy people across ages. For the second PCR, which ran for about 6 to 12 cycles, a sample-barcoded 5' primer and a J-beta primer mix were used. MiXCR, run by TCRdb on the 5' RACE reads, gives a single entry per CDR3 protein. Of 750,000 or so distinct CDR3 sequences in the sample, more than 20% are singletons; the top ten hold 8% to 10%. This same sample was also part of a study on T cells of mothers and their children.

The sequencing input was blood. Receptors originate from a boy aged 10-17 years in good health.

This clonotype has only a few counts. The chain links TRBV12-3 or TRBV12-4 to TRBJ2-5, with a weak D call TRBD2 (6 bases). Trimming took off 5 bases at V and 7 bases at J, with 11 bases between the two ends. The length of the CDR3 is 12 residues. The DNA of the CDR3 is TGTGCCAGCAGTCGACTAGGTGGGACCCAGTACTTC. Protein sequence: CASSRLGGTQYF.

V is TRBV7-9 and J is TRBJ1-2; 7 bases are shared with TRBD1. Germline values: CDR1 SEHNR, CDR2 FQNEAQ (reference sequence). J gave up 1 base and V 3 bases, and 8 bases lay outside the gene matches. The CDR3 covers 16 residues. The CDR3 here is CASSFTPGQINYGYTF. In nucleotides, the CDR3 is TGTGCCAGCAGCTTTACCCCGGGACAGATTAACTATGGCTACACCTTC.